The next 6 T cell receptor beta chains were all read from a single sample in a study of shared clonotypes between healthy human individuals. The table came from immunoSEQ multiplex PCR; TCRdb's copy has only in-frame clones and leaves some out. Here the sample spans about 2.4 million clones, 93% being singletons. Sequencing used naive CD4+ T cells from PBMCs. As for subset: CD45RA+ positively selected. The source of these receptors is a man between 18 and 35 years old in good health. Some clones in this sample may be carry-over from other donors' samples.

The chain uses TRBV6-5 and TRBJ1-2; D is perhaps TRBD1 (5 bases). The CDR3 length is 14 residues. Trimming removed 4 bases from V and 5 bases from J, with 14 bases in between. From germline, CDR1 is MNHEY and CDR2 SVGAGI. CDR3 sequence: CASSLTGAEYGYTF. The CDR3 DNA reads TGTGCCAGCAGTTTAACCGGGGCCGAATATGGCTACACCTTC.

In the case of this clone: This sample also contains other DNA sequences that code for the same CDR3. V usage is TRBV5-1 and J usage is TRBJ2-1; possibly TRBD2 for D (5 bases). CDR1 and CDR2 from the germline V gene are SGHRS and YFSETQ. V was shortened by 0 bases and J by 4 bases, with 8 bases between the two germline ends. The CDR3 loop spans 14 amino acids. CDR3 sequence reads: CASSLGTGYNEQFF. The DNA for the CDR3 is TGCGCCAGCAGCTTGGGGACTGGGTACAATGAGCAGTTCTTC.

This clone was detected only once. The V gene is TRBV2, the J gene TRBJ2-1, with unresolved D. CDR3 length: 12 amino acids. Trimming pared 6 bases from V and 6 bases from J, leaving 9 bases between. Per germline, CDR1 SNHLY and CDR2 FYNNEI. CDR3 sequence: CASRLSVNEQFF. DNA of the CDR3: TGTGCCAGCAGGCTTTCGGTCAATGAGCAGTTCTTC.

This chain uses TRBV7-8 with TRBJ2-3, with unresolved D. CDR3 length: 15 residues. Trimming pared 0 bases from V and 6 bases from J, leaving 13 bases between. The V gene's germline CDR1 is SGHVS and CDR2 FQNEAQ. The chain's CDR3 is CASSLAQVSLDTQYF. The CDR3 coding sequence is TGTGCCAGCAGCTTAGCGCAGGTTAGCCTGGATACGCAGTATTTT.

With regard to this clone: Other nucleotide sequences in the sample specify the same CDR3. The rearrangement uses TRBV2 and TRBJ2-1; D tentatively reads TRBD1 or TRBD2 (5 bases each). Germline V gives CDR1 SNHLY, CDR2 FYNNEI. The V and J ends lost 6 bases and 8 bases respectively, with 11 bases between them. The CDR3 totals 12 residues. The CDR3 region is CASRELGDEQFF. The DNA for the CDR3 is TGTGCCAGCAGGGAACTAGGGGATGAGCAGTTCTTC. Using reference TRBV2 and TRBJ2-1 for the parts outside the CDR3, the full variable domain is EPEVTQTPSHQVTQMGQEVILRCVPISNHLYFYWYRQILGQKVEFLVSFYNNEISEKSEIFDDQFSVERPDGSNFTLKIRSTKLEDSAMYFCASRELGDEQFFGPGTRLTVL.

V usage is TRBV5-1 and J usage is TRBJ1-1; D gene uncertain. Germline assignment: CDR1 SGHRS and CDR2 YFSETQ. This CDR3 comprises 13 residues. The ends were cut back, 6 bases at V and 10 bases at J, with 19 bases in the middle. CDR3 nucleotides: TGCGCCAGCAACGGGGAAGGTCGGCCTGGAGCTTTCTTT. Translation: CASNGEGRPGAFF.